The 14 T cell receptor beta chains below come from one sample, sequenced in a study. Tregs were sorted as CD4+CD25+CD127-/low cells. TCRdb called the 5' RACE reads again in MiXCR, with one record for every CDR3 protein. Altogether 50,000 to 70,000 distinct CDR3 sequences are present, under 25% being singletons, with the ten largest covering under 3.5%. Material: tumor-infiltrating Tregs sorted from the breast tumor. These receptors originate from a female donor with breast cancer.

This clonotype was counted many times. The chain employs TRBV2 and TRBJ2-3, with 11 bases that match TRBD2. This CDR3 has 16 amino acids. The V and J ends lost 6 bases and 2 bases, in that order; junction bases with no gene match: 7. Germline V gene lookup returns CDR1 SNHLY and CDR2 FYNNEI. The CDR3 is CASRFGLAGLTDTQYF. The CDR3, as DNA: TGTGCCAGCAGATTCGGACTAGCGGGCCTCACAGATACGCAGTATTTT.

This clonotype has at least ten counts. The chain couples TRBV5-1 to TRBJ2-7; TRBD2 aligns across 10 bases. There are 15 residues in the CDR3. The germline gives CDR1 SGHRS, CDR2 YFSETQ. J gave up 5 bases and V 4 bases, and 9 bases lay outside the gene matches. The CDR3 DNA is TGCGCCAGCAGCCCTGAGGGACTAGCGCTCAACGAGCAGTACTTC. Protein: CASSPEGLALNEQYF.

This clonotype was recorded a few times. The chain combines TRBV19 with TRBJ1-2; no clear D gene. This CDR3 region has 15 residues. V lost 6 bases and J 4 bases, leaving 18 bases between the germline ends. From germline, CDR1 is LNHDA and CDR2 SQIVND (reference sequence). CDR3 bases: TGTGCCAGTAGAGTAAGGGAGGGAAGAGGCTATGGCTACACCTTC. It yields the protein CASRVREGRGYGYTF.

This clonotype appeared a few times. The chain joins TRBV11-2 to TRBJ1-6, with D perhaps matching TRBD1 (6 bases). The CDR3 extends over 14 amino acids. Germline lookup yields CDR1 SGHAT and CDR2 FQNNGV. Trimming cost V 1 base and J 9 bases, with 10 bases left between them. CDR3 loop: CASSLVSGASPLHF. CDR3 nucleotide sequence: TGTGCCAGCAGCTTAGTATCAGGGGCTTCACCCCTCCACTTT.

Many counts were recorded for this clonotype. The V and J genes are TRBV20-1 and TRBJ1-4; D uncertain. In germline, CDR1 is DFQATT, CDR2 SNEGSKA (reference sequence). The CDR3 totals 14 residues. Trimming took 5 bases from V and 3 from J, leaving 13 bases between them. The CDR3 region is CSARSVSSNEKLFF. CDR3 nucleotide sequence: TGCAGTGCTCGGTCTGTTTCCTCTAATGAAAAACTGTTTTTT.

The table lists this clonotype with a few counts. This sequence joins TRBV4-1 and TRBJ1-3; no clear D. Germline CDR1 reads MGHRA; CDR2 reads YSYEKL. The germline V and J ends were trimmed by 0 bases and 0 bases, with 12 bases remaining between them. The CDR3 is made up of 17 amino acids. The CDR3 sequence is CASSQDFHSLSGNTIYF. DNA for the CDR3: TGCGCCAGCAGCCAAGATTTCCACTCGCTCTCTGGAAACACCATATATTTT.

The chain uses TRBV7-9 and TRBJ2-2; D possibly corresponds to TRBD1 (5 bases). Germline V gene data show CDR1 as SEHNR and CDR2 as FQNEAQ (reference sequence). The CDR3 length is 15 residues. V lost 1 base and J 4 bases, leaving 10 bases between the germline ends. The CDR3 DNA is TGTGCCAGCAGCTTAGTGTCGACAGTCACCGGGGAGCTGTTTTTT. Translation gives CASSLVSTVTGELFF.

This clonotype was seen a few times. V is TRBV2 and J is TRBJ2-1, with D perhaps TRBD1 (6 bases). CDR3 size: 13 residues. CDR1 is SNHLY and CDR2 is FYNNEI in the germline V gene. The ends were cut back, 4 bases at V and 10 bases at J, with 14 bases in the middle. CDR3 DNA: TGTGCCAGCAGTGCAGACAGGATTAAAGAGCAGTTCTTC. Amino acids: CASSADRIKEQFF.

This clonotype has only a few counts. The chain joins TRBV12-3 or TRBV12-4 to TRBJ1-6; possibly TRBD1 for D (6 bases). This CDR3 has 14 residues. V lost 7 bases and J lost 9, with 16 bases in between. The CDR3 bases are TGTGCCAGCACTGCGACAGGTCTGACTTCACCCCTCCACTTT. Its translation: CASTATGLTSPLHF.

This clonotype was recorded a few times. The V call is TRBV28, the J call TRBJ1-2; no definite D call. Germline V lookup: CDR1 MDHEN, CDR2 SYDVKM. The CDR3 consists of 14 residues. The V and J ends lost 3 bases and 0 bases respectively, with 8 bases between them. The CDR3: CASSLVITNYGYTF. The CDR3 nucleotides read TGTGCCAGCAGTTTGGTCATCACTAACTATGGCTACACCTTC.

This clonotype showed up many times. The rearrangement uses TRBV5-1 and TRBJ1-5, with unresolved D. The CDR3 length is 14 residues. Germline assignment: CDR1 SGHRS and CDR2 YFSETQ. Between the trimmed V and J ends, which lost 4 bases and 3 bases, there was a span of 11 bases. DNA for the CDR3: TGCGCCAGCAGCACCGGGCAGGCCAATCAGCCCCAGCATTTT. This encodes CASSTGQANQPQHF. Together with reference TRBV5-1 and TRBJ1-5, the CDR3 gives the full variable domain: KAGVTQTPRYLIKTRGQQVTLSCSPISGHRSVSWYQQTPGQGLQFLFEYFSETQRNKGNFPGRFSGRQFSNSRSEMNVSTLELGDSALYLCASSTGQANQPQHFGDGTRLSIL.

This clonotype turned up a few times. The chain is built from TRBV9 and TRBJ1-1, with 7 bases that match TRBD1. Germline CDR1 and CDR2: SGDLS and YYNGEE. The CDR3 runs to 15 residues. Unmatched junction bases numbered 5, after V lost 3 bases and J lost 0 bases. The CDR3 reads CASSAQGSVNTEAFF. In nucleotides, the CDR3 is TGTGCCAGCAGCGCACAGGGGTCTGTGAACACTGAAGCTTTCTTT.

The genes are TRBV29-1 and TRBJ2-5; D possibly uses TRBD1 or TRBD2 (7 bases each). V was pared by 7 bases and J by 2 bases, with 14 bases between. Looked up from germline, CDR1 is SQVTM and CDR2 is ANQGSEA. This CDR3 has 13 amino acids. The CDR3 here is CSARRGGQETQYF. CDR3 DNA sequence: TGCAGCGCCCGCAGGGGGGGACAAGAGACCCAGTACTTC.

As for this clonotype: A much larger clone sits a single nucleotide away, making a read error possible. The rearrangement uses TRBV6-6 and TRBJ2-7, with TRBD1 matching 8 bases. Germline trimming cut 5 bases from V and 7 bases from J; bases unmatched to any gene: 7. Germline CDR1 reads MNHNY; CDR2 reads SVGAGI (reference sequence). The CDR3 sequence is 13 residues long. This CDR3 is CASSGQGAGEQYF. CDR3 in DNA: TGTGCCAGCAGTGGGCAGGGGGCTGGAGAGCAGTACTTC.